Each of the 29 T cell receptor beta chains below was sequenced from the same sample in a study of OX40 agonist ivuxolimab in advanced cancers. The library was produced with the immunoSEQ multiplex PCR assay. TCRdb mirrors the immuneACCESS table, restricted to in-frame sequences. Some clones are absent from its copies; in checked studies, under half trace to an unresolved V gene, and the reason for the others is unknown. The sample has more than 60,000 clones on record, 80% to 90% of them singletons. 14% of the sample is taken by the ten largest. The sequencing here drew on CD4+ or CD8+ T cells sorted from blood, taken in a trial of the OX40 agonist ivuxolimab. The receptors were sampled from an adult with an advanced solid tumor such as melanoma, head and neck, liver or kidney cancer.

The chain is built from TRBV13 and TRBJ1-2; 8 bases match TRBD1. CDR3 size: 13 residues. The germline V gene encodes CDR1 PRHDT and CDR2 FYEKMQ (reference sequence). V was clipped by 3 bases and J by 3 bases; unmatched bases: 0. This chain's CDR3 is CASSLGQDYGYTF. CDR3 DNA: TGTGCCAGCAGCTTGGGACAGGACTATGGCTACACCTTC.

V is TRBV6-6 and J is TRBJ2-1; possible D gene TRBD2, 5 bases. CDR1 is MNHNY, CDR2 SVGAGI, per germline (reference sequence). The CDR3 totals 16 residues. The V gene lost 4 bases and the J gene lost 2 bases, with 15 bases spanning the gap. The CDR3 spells CASSSRGKTAYNEQFF. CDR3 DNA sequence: TGTGCCAGCAGTTCCCGAGGGAAGACGGCCTACAATGAGCAGTTCTTC.

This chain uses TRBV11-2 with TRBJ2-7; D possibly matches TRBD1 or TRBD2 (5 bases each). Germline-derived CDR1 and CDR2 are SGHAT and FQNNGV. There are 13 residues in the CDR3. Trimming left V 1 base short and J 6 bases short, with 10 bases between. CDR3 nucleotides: TGTGCCAGCAGCTTAGTTGGGGCGGGCGAGCAGTACTTC. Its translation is CASSLVGAGEQYF.

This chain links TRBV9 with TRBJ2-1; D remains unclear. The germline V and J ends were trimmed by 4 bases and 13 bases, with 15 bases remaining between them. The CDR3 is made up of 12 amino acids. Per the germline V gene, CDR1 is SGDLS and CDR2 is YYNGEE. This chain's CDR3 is CASSLSAGVQFF. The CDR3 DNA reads TGTGCCAGCAGCCTTTCGGCAGGTGTCCAGTTCTTC.

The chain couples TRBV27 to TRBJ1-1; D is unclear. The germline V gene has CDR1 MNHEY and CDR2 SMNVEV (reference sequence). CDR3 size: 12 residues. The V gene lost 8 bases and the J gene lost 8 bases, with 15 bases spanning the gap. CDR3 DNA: TGTGCCAGCCGAACCCCCCGGTTGGAAGCTTTCTTT. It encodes CASRTPRLEAFF.

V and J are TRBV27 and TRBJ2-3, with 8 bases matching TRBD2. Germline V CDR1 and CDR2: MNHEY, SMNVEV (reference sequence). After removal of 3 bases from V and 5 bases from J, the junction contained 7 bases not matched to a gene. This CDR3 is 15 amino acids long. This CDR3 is CASSFLSGGRDTQYF. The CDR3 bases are TGTGCCAGCAGTTTCTTAAGCGGGGGTAGAGATACGCAGTATTTT.

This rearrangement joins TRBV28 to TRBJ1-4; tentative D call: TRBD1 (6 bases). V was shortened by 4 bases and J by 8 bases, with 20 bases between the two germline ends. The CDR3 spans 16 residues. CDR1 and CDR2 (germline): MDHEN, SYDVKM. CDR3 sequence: CASSSQGRMGWEKLFF. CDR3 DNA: TGTGCCAGCAGTTCCCAGGGGCGTATGGGGTGGGAAAAACTGTTTTTT.

DNA of the CDR3: TGTGCCACCAGCCAAGGGGCCAAGGCCTCCTATAATTCACCCCTCCACTTT. Protein product: CATSQGAKASYNSPLHF. The chain employs TRBV15 and TRBJ1-6, with D perhaps TRBD1 (5 bases). Germline-derived CDR1 and CDR2 are LNHNV and YYDKDF (reference sequence). The CDR3 covers 17 residues. The V gene lost 5 bases and the J gene lost 0 bases, with 14 bases spanning the gap.

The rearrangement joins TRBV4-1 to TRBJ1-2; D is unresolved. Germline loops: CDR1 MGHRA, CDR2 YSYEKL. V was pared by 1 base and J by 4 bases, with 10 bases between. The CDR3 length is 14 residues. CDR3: CASSQGLGGYGYTF. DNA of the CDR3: TGCGCCAGCAGCCAAGGACTGGGTGGCTATGGCTACACCTTC.

CDR3 in DNA: TGTGCCAGCAGTGCCGCAACGGGTAGTGAAGCTTTCTTT. Amino acid sequence: CASSAATGSEAFF. The V gene is TRBV6-4, the J gene TRBJ1-1; D is unresolved. Trimming shortened V by 4 bases and J by 7 bases, and 13 bases separated the two germline ends. The CDR3 length is 13 residues. CDR1 MRHNA and CDR2 SNTAGT come from the germline V gene.

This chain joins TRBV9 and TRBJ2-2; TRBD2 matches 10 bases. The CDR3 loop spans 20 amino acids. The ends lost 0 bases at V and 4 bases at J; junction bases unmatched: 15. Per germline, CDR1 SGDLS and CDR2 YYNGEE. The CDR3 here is CASSVVGRAVAGGPTGELFF. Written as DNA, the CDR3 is TGTGCCAGCAGCGTAGTCGGGCGGGCCGTAGCGGGAGGCCCCACCGGGGAGCTGTTTTTT.

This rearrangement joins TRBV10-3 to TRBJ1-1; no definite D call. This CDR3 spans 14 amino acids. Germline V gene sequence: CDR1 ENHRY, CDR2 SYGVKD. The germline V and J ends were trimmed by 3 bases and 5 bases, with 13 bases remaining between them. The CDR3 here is CAISEWEIGTEAFF. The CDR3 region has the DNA TGTGCCATCAGTGAATGGGAGATAGGGACTGAAGCTTTCTTT.

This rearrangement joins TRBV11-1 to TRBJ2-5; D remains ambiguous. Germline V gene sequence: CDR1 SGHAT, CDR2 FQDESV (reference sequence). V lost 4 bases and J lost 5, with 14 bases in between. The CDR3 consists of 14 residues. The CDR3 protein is CASSSRPTHETQYF. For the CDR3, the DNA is TGTGCCAGCAGCTCGAGGCCGACCCACGAGACCCAGTACTTC.

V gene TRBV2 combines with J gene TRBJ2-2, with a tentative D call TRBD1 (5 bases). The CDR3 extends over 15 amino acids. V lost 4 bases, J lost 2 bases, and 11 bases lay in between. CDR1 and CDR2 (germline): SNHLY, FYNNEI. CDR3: CASSGQGYNTGELFF. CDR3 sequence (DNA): TGTGCCAGCAGTGGGCAGGGCTATAACACCGGGGAGCTGTTTTTT.

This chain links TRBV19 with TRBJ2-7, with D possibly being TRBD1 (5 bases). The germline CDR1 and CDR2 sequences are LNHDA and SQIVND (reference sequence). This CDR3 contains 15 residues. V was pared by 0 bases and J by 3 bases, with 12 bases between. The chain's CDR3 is CASSIDRSTGYEQYF. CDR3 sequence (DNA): TGTGCCAGTAGTATAGACCGTTCTACAGGCTACGAGCAGTACTTC.

CDR3 sequence (DNA): TGTGCCAGCAGCGCTACCGACAGGGGCTCCTACAATGAGCAGTTCTTC. This sequence encodes CASSATDRGSYNEQFF. The chain joins TRBV7-9 to TRBJ2-1; 8 nucleotides agree with TRBD1. The CDR3 is made up of 16 amino acids. Germline CDR1 reads SEHNR; CDR2 reads FQNEAQ (reference sequence). Unmatched junction bases numbered 6, after V lost 5 bases and J lost 0 bases.

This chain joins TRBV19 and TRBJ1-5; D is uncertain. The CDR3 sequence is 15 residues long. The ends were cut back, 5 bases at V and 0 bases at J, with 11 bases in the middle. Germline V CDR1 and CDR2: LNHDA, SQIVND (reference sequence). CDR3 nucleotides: TGTGCCAGTAGTTCGGGCACCACTAGCAATCAGCCCCAGCATTTT. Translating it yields CASSSGTTSNQPQHF.

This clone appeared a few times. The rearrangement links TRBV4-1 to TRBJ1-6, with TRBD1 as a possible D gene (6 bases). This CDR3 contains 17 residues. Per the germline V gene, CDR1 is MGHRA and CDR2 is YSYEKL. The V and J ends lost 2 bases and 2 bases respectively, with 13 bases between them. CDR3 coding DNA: TGCGCCAGCAGCCAACCGTCAGGGGACCCCTATAATTCACCCCTCCACTTT. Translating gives CASSQPSGDPYNSPLHF.

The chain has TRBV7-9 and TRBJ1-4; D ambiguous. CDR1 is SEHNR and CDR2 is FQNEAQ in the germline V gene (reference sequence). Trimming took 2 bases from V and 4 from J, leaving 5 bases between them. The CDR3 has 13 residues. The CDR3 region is CASSLQVNEKLFF. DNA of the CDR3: TGTGCCAGCAGCTTACAAGTTAATGAAAAACTGTTTTTT.

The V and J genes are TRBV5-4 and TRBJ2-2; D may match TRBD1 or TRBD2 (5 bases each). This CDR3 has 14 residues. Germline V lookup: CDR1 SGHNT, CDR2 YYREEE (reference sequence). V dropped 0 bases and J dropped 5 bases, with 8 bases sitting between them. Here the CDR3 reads CASSLVGGTGELFF. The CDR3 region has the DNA TGTGCCAGCAGCTTGGTTGGGGGAACCGGGGAGCTGTTTTTT.

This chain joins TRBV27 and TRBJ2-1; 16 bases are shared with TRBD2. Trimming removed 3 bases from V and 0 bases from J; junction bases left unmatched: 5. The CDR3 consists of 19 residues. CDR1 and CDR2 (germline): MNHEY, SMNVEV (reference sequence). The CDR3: CASSLGLAGGPSSYNEQFF. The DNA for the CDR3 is TGTGCCAGCAGTTTGGGACTAGCGGGGGGGCCCAGCTCCTACAATGAGCAGTTCTTC.

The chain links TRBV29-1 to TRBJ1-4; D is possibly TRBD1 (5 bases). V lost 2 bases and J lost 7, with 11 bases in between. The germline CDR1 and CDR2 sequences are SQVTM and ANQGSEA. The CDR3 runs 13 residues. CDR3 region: CSVELGDSEKLFF. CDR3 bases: TGCAGCGTTGAATTGGGGGATAGTGAAAAACTGTTTTTT.

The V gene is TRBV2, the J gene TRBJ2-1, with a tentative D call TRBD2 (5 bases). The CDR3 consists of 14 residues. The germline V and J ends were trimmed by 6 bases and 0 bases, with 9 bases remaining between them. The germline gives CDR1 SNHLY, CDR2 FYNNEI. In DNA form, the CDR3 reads TGTGCCAGCAGAGACTACCGCTCCTACAATGAGCAGTTCTTC. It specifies CASRDYRSYNEQFF.

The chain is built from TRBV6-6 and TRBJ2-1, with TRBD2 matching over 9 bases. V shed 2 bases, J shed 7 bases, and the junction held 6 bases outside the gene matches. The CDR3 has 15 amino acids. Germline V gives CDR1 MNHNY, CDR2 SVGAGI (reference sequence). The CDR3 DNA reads TGTGCCAGCAGTTACATGCGGGGGGGCCTTAATGAGCAGTTCTTC. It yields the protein CASSYMRGGLNEQFF.

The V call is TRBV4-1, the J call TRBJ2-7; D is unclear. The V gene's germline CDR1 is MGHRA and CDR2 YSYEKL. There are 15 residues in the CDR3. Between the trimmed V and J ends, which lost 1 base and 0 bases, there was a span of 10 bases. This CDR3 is CASSQVQPSSYEQYF. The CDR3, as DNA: TGCGCCAGCAGCCAAGTCCAGCCAAGCTCCTACGAGCAGTACTTC.

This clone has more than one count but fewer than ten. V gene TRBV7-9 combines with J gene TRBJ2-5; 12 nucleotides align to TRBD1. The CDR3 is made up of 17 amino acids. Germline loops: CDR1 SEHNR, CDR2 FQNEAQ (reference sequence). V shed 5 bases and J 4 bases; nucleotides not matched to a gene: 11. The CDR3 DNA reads TGTGCCAGCAGCCATACACCGGGACAGGGGGCGAGAGAGACCCAGTACTTC. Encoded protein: CASSHTPGQGARETQYF.

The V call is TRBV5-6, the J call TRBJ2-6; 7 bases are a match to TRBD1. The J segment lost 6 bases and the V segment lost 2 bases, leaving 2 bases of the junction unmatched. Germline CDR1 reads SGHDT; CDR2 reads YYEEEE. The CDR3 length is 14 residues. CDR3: CASSFQGVANVLTF. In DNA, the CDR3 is TGTGCCAGCAGCTTCCAGGGGGTGGCCAACGTCCTGACTTTC.

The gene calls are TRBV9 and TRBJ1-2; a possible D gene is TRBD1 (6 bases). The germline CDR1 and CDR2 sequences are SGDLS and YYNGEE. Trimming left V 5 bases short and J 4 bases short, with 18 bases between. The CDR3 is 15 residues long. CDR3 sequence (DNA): TGTGCCAGCAGTTTCACAGGGTCTGGGGTCTATGGCTACACCTTC. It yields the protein CASSFTGSGVYGYTF.

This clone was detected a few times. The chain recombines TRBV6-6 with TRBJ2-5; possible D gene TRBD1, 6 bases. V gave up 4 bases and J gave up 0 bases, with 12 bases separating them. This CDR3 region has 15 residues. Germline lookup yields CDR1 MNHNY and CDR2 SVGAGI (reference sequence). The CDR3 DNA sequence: TGTGCCAGCAGTTTAATCGGACAGTACCAAGAGACCCAGTACTTC. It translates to CASSLIGQYQETQYF.